This passage covers 10 T cell receptor beta chains from one sample sequenced in a study of cytomegalovirus exposure and HLA in healthy donors. Primers for the PCR totalled 60 Vbeta and 13 Jbeta. Sequenced by immunoSEQ multiplex PCR; TCRdb stores in-frame clones only, minus some. The table includes approximately 150,000 clones, 73% detected once. The specimen was PBMCs. These receptors all stem from a woman aged 18-29 years in good health and CMV-seropositive.

The V gene is TRBV6-4, the J gene TRBJ2-1, with a possible D match to TRBD1 (6 bases). Trimming cost V 3 bases and J 10 bases, with 10 bases left between them. This CDR3 region has 12 residues. The germline gives CDR1 MRHNA, CDR2 SNTAGT. CDR3 coding DNA: TGTGCCAGCAGTGAGGGGGCCGGCGAGCAGTTCTTC. Translating gives CASSEGAGEQFF.

The CDR3 DNA reads as TGCAGCGTAAGACAGGCCGATCAGCCCCAGCATTTT. As protein: CSVRQADQPQHF. The genes are TRBV29-1 and TRBJ1-5; maybe TRBD1 (6 bases). Looked up from germline, CDR1 is SQVTM and CDR2 is ANQGSEA. V lost 6 bases and J lost 5, with 11 bases in between. The CDR3 runs 12 residues.

This CDR3 reads CSASGGKYNEQFF. The CDR3 DNA sequence: TGCAGCGCCAGCGGGGGGAAATACAATGAGCAGTTCTTC. The genes are TRBV29-1 and TRBJ2-1; 9 bases align to TRBD2. The CDR3 sequence is 13 residues long. Germline-derived CDR1 and CDR2 are SQVTM and ANQGSEA. J gave up 4 bases and V 7 bases, and 5 bases lay outside the gene matches.

This sequence joins TRBV10-3 and TRBJ1-2; D gene ambiguous. The CDR3 extends over 14 amino acids. CDR1 is ENHRY, CDR2 SYGVKD, per germline. V dropped 10 bases and J dropped 3 bases, with 18 bases sitting between them. For the CDR3, the DNA is TGTGCCACTAAATCGAGGTTAGAGGACTATGGCTACACCTTC. It translates to CATKSRLEDYGYTF.

The V call is TRBV28, the J call TRBJ1-2; D is possibly TRBD1 (5 bases). This CDR3 contains 14 residues. Trimming shortened V by 3 bases and J by 6 bases, and 14 bases separated the two germline ends. The V gene's germline CDR1 is MDHEN and CDR2 SYDVKM. As DNA, the CDR3 is TGTGCCAGCAGTTTCGGTATAGGGGTGAATGGCTACACCTTC. Translation gives CASSFGIGVNGYTF.

This chain uses TRBV10-2 with TRBJ2-3; possibly TRBD1 for D (6 bases). Germline V gives CDR1 WSHSY, CDR2 SAAADI. This CDR3 is 15 amino acids long. V was clipped by 4 bases and J by 4 bases, with 15 bases between them. DNA for the CDR3: TGCGCCAGCAGTGCGATACAGGGTACGGCAGATACGCAGTATTTT. Protein sequence: CASSAIQGTADTQYF.

Regarding this clone: The sample carries other DNA sequences with the same CDR3. The chain is built from TRBV4-3 and TRBJ2-3; 9 bases fit TRBD2. CDR3 length equals 18 residues. From germline, CDR1 is LGHNA and CDR2 YSLEER. V lost 1 base and J lost 0; bases outside the gene matches: 8. CDR3 region: CASSQGPHSGGSTDTQYF. As DNA, the CDR3 is TGCGCCAGCAGCCAAGGGCCCCATAGCGGGGGAAGCACAGATACGCAGTATTTT.

This clone was seen only a few times. At one end, the junction sequence differs from germline, possibly due to a read error. V and J are TRBV2 and TRBJ1-5; D gene ambiguous. From germline, CDR1 is SNHLY and CDR2 FYNNEI. This CDR3 spans 14 amino acids. The CDR3 reads CASSGRFSDQPQHF. The CDR3 DNA sequence: TGTGCCAGCAGCGGACGGTTTAGCGATCAGCCCCAGCATTTT.

The chain carries TRBV4-3 and TRBJ2-7; D is uncertain. This CDR3 region has 13 residues. Germline values: CDR1 LGHNA, CDR2 YSLEER. V lost 3 bases and J 4 bases, leaving 10 bases between the germline ends. CDR3 DNA sequence: TGCGCCAGCAGCCAGTCCGACGGGTACGAGCAGTACTTC. This sequence encodes CASSQSDGYEQYF.

This chain joins TRBV19 and TRBJ2-7; possibly TRBD1 for D (6 bases). The V gene lost 6 bases and the J gene lost 2 bases, with 11 bases spanning the gap. This CDR3 contains 13 residues. Germline lookup yields CDR1 LNHDA and CDR2 SQIVND (reference sequence). CDR3 sequence (DNA): TGTGCCAGTAGAGCAGGGGTTACCTACGAGCAGTACTTC. Translated: CASRAGVTYEQYF.